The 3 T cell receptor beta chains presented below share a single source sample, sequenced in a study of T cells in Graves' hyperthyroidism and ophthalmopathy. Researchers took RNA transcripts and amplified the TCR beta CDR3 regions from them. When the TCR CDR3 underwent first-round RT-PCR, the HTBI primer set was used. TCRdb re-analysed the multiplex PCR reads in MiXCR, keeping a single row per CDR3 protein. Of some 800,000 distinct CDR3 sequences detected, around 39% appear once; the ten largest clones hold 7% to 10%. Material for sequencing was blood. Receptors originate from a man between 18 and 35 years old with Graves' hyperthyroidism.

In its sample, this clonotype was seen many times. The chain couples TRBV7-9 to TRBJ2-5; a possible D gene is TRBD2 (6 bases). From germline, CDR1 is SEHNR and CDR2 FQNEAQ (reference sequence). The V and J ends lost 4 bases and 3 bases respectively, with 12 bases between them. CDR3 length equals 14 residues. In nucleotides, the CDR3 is TGTGCCAGCAGCTCGGGACTCGCCAAAGAGACCCAGTACTTC. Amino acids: CASSSGLAKETQYF. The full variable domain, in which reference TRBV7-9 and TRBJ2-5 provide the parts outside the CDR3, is DTGVSQNPRHKITKRGQNVTFRCDPISEHNRLYWYRQTLGQGPEFLTYFQNEAQLEKSRLLSDRFSAERPKGSFSTLEIQRTEQGDSAMYLCASSSGLAKETQYFGPGTRLLVL.

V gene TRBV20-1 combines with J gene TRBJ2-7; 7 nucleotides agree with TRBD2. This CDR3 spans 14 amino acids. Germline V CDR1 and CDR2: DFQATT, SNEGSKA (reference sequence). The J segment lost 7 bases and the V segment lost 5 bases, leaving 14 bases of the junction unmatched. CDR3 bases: TGCAGTGCTGGAAACATGTTCTGGGGAGGGGAGCAGTACTTC. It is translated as CSAGNMFWGGEQYF.

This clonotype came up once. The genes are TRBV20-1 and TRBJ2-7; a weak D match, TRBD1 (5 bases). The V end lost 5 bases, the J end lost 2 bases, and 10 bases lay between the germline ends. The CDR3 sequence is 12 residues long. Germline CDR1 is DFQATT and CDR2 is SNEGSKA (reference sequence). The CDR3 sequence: CSAYDRTYEQYF. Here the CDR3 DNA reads TGCAGTGCTTATGACAGAACCTACGAGCAGTACTTC.